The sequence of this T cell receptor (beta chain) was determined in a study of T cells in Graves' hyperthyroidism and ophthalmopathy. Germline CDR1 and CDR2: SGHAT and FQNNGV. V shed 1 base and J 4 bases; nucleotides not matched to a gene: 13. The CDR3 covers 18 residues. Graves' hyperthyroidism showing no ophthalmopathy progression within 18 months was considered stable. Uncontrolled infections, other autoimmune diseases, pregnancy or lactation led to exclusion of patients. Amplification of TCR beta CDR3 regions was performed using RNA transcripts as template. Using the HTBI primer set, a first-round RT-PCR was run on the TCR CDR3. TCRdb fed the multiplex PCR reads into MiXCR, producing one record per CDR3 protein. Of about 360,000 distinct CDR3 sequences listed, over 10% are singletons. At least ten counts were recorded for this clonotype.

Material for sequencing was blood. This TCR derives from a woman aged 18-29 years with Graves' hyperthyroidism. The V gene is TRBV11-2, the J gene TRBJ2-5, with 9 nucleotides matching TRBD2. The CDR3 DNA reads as TGTGCCAGCAGCTTAGGGAGTAGCGGGGGCGTACCGGGAGAGACCCAGTACTTC. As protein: CASSLGSSGGVPGETQYF.